This TCR beta chain emerged from a study of blood T cell repertoires in COVID-19. Study-wide context: The United States, Italy and Spain provided the acute and convalescent COVID-19 samples. Sources were T cells, B-cell-depleted T cells, or PBMCs; the material itself was cDNA or gDNA.

Authors' processing steps: Amplified reference gene primers provided the basis for estimating nucleated cell counts. The data were produced by immunoSEQ multiplex PCR, yet TCRdb's version contains in-frame clones alone and is incomplete. The DNA was the basis for D and trimming; V, J and clone size are from that table. The data hold around 200,000 clones, with around 84% observed a single time. The sample comprised peripheral blood. The TCR comes from a man aged 25-40 years with active or convalescent COVID-19.

In nucleotides, the CDR3 is TGTGCCAGTAGGTCAGGGGGGACGGGGGAGCAGTACTTC. Translated: CASRSGGTGEQYF. The chain carries TRBV19 and TRBJ2-7; possible D gene TRBD1, 7 bases. V dropped 6 bases and J dropped 7 bases, with 16 bases sitting between them. The CDR3 sequence is 13 residues long. CDR1 is LNHDA, CDR2 SQIVND, per germline (reference sequence). Variable domain in full (rest from reference TRBV19 and TRBJ2-7): DGGITQSPKYLFRKEGQNVTLSCEQNLNHDAMYWYRQDPGQGLRLIYYSQIVNDFQKGDIAEGYSVSREKKESFPLTVTSAQKNPTAFYLCASRSGGTGEQYFGPGTRLTVT.